This T cell receptor (beta chain) was found in a study of T cell changes during pregnancy in multiple sclerosis. Sequencing was performed with immunoSEQ multiplex PCR; in TCRdb, only in-frame clones are kept and a portion is missing. The profile shows roughly 70,000 clones, 85% to 95% of them singletons. The germline gives CDR1 LNHNV, CDR2 YYDKDF (reference sequence). The CDR3 loop spans 16 amino acids. The V gene lost 2 bases and the J gene lost 0 bases, with 10 bases spanning the gap. The rearrangement uses TRBV15 and TRBJ1-4; D uncertain. The source of this sequence is a female donor in good health, enrolled as a control in a pregnancy study. This specimen consisted of peripheral blood, obtained in the third trimester of pregnancy. The CDR3 region is CATSRQKYATNEKLFF. The CDR3 DNA follows: TGTGCCACCAGCAGACAGAAGTACGCAACTAATGAAAAACTGTTTTTT.